The 29 T cell receptor beta chains in this list originate from one sample, sequenced in a study of T cell repertoires in cytomegalovirus infection. Their cognate antigens are unknown. TCRdb reanalysed the reads using MiXCR and keeps one entry per CDR3 protein. This sample has some 54,000 distinct CDR3 sequences, with around a fifth found just once. Here the sequenced sample was CD8+ T cells from cultured PBMCs, taken from culture after CMV antigen stimulation. The receptors derive from a human donor in good health (CMV status not recorded). Some clones in this sample may be carry-over from other donors' samples.

This clonotype was counted between two and nine times. The genes are TRBV7-9 and TRBJ1-1; TRBD1 agrees at 9 bases. CDR3 length equals 15 residues. Germline CDR1 is SEHNR and CDR2 is FQNEAQ (reference sequence). V gave up 4 bases and J gave up 1 base; unmatched junction bases: 4. The chain's CDR3 is CASSSQGQGNTEAFF. The CDR3 DNA is TGTGCCAGCAGCTCCCAGGGACAGGGGAACACTGAAGCTTTCTTT.

This chain uses TRBV7-9 with TRBJ2-7; D gene unclear. The V end lost 4 bases, the J end lost 1 base, and 8 bases lay between the germline ends. CDR1 and CDR2 from the germline V gene are SEHNR and FQNEAQ (reference sequence). The CDR3 is 13 amino acids. CDR3 loop: CASSSPESYEQYF. CDR3 sequence (DNA): TGTGCCAGCAGCTCCCCCGAGTCCTACGAGCAGTACTTC.

The V call is TRBV15, the J call TRBJ1-1; 8 bases map to TRBD1. Germline CDR1 LNHNV, CDR2 YYDKDF (reference sequence). This CDR3 region has 14 residues. V shed 5 bases, J shed 2 bases, and the junction held 4 bases outside the gene matches. This CDR3 is CATSPDRANTEAFF. The CDR3 bases are TGTGCCACCAGCCCGGACAGGGCCAACACTGAAGCTTTCTTT.

This clonotype was counted a few times. This chain joins TRBV7-9 and TRBJ1-6, with D possibly matching TRBD1 (5 bases). The CDR3 has 16 residues. V was trimmed by 3 bases and J by 2 bases, leaving 11 bases between them. In germline, CDR1 is SEHNR, CDR2 FQNEAQ (reference sequence). The CDR3 DNA follows: TGTGCCAGCAGCTTTTTGACAGCCACCTATAATTCACCCCTCCACTTT. Translation: CASSFLTATYNSPLHF.

The J gene is TRBJ2-3, the V gene TRBV5-1; D possibly corresponds to TRBD1 (6 bases). Germline V lookup: CDR1 SGHRS, CDR2 YFSETQ. V was trimmed by 2 bases and J by 0 bases, leaving 16 bases between them. This CDR3 spans 17 amino acids. The CDR3 coding sequence is TGCGCCAGCAGCTTTCACAGGGACGCCTTAAGCACAGATACGCAGTATTTT. It codes for CASSFHRDALSTDTQYF.

This clonotype has a handful of counts. This chain links TRBV7-2 with TRBJ2-7, with 8 bases identical to TRBD2. This CDR3 spans 14 amino acids. Trimming removed 7 bases from V and 7 bases from J; junction bases left unmatched: 12. The germline V gene encodes CDR1 SGHTA and CDR2 FQGNSA. CDR3 loop: CASTSGGGQREQYF. The CDR3 coding sequence is TGTGCCAGCACCTCGGGGGGGGGGCAGAGGGAGCAGTACTTC.

The V call is TRBV4-3, the J call TRBJ2-3; 8 nucleotides line up with TRBD2. CDR1 is LGHNA and CDR2 is YSLEER in the germline V gene. The CDR3 consists of 17 residues. The trim removed 0 bases at V and 14 bases at J, leaving 19 bases unmatched. The CDR3 protein is CASSQDISGGLLSDTYF. Written as DNA, the CDR3 is TGCGCCAGCAGCCAAGATATCTCGGGGGGGCTACTATCAGATACGTATTTT.

The sample holds a few counts of this clonotype. This chain connects TRBV7-2 to TRBJ1-1; 10 bases line up with TRBD1. The CDR3 runs 17 residues. Germline assignment: CDR1 SGHTA and CDR2 FQGNSA. V was clipped by 2 bases and J by 4 bases; unmatched bases: 10. In DNA form, the CDR3 reads TGTGCCAGCAGCTTAAGACAGGGGGCTATTAGGTTCACTGAAGCTTTCTTT. Its protein product is CASSLRQGAIRFTEAFF.

The sample holds a few counts of this clonotype. The chain couples TRBV7-2 to TRBJ2-1; 9 nucleotides match TRBD2. Germline CDR1 and CDR2: SGHTA and FQGNSA. The CDR3 is 17 amino acids. J was trimmed by 6 bases and V by 1 base; bases with no gene match: 10. CDR3 protein: CASSLVWSGGKVNEQFF. The CDR3 nucleotides are TGTGCCAGCAGCTTAGTTTGGAGCGGGGGGAAGGTCAATGAGCAGTTCTTC. Complete variable domain (other parts from reference TRBV7-2 and TRBJ2-1): GAGVSQSPSNKVTEKGKDVELRCDPISGHTALYWYRQSLGQGLEFLIYFQGNSAPDKSGLPSDRFSAERTGGSVSTLTIQRTQQEDSAVYLCASSLVWSGGKVNEQFFGPGTRLTVL.

There are a few counts of this clonotype. This sequence joins TRBV7-8 and TRBJ1-1; tentatively, D is TRBD1 (6 bases). The CDR3 covers 14 residues. Germline lookup yields CDR1 SGHVS and CDR2 FQNEAQ. The germline V and J ends were trimmed by 2 bases and 0 bases, with 7 bases remaining between them. CDR3 nucleotides: TGTGCCAGCAGCTTACAGGGGATGAACACTGAAGCTTTCTTT. Its protein is CASSLQGMNTEAFF.

This clonotype was observed a few times. Here the CDR3 DNA reads TGTGCCAGCAGCTTGCCGAGTCGACAGGGGAATGAGCAGTTCTTC. Protein product: CASSLPSRQGNEQFF. The chain carries TRBV7-9 and TRBJ2-1; 8 bases are shared with TRBD1. V was pared by 3 bases and J by 7 bases, with 8 bases of the junction left unmatched. The CDR3 runs 15 residues. The V gene's germline CDR1 is SEHNR and CDR2 FQNEAQ (reference sequence).

This clonotype was observed a handful of times. The CDR3 bases are TGTGCCAGCAGTTTTGGGGGAGAATACGAGCAGTACTTC. This codes for CASSFGGEYEQYF. V gene TRBV12-3 or TRBV12-4 combines with J gene TRBJ2-7; D is possibly TRBD1 or TRBD2 (5 bases each). V dropped 3 bases and J dropped 4 bases, with 10 bases sitting between them. The CDR3 contains 13 residues.

This clonotype has ten or more counts. The V gene is TRBV7-2, the J gene TRBJ2-7; TRBD2 agrees at 9 bases. Germline CDR1 reads SGHTA; CDR2 reads FQGNSA. J was trimmed by 4 bases and V by 5 bases; bases with no gene match: 12. The length of the CDR3 is 16 residues. The chain's CDR3 is CASSPTVASGEYEQYF. CDR3 bases: TGTGCCAGCAGCCCGACCGTCGCTAGCGGGGAGTACGAGCAGTACTTC.

This clonotype was found a few times. The rearrangement links TRBV4-1 to TRBJ1-1; no clear D. Germline CDR1 reads MGHRA; CDR2 reads YSYEKL. This CDR3 region has 13 residues. Trimming took off 3 bases at V and 0 bases at J, with 5 bases between the two ends. The CDR3 DNA reads TGCGCCAGCAGCCAGGGAATGAACACTGAAGCTTTCTTT. Amino acids: CASSQGMNTEAFF.

There are a few counts of this clonotype. The chain joins TRBV7-9 to TRBJ1-2; a possible D gene is TRBD1 (5 bases). The CDR3 sequence is 17 residues long. Germline CDR1 is SEHNR and CDR2 is FQNEAQ (reference sequence). Between the trimmed V and J ends, which lost 5 bases and 0 bases, there was a span of 19 bases. CDR3 bases: TGTGCCAGCAGCCCTCCTACCAGGGATCCGACTAACTATGGCTACACCTTC. This codes for CASSPPTRDPTNYGYTF.

The chain joins TRBV7-6 to TRBJ2-1; no reliable D call. The ends were cut back, 5 bases at V and 5 bases at J, with 16 bases in the middle. The CDR3 contains 15 residues. The germline V gene has CDR1 SGHVS and CDR2 FNYEAQ. As DNA, the CDR3 is TGTGCCAGCAGCCTAGGGTCTGGGTCTCACAATGAGCAGTTCTTC. Residues: CASSLGSGSHNEQFF.

This clonotype was detected only a few times. The chain combines TRBV7-2 with TRBJ1-6; tentatively, D is TRBD1 (6 bases). CDR1 is SGHTA and CDR2 is FQGNSA in the germline V gene. The CDR3 loop spans 15 amino acids. Trimming stripped 5 bases from V and 7 bases from J, with 15 bases between. This CDR3 is CASSVLAGANSPLHF. The DNA for the CDR3 is TGTGCCAGCAGCGTCTTGGCAGGGGCAAATTCACCCCTCCACTTT.

V is TRBV6-2 or TRBV6-3 and J is TRBJ1-4; D is ambiguous. The germline V gene has CDR1 MNHEY and CDR2 SVGEGT. CDR3 size: 15 residues. The V and J ends lost 5 bases and 4 bases respectively, with 14 bases between them. Here the CDR3 DNA reads TGTGCCAGCAGTGACGCAGCAACCCGTAATGAAAAACTGTTTTTT. Its translation is CASSDAATRNEKLFF.

This clonotype was counted once. The V and J genes are TRBV15 and TRBJ2-1; the D gene is possibly TRBD2 (5 bases). V was trimmed by 5 bases and J by 10 bases, leaving 18 bases between them. This CDR3 is built from 14 residues. Germline-derived CDR1 and CDR2 are LNHNV and YYDKDF (reference sequence). CDR3 nucleotide sequence: TGTGCCACCAGCCTGGGAGTAGCCCCAAAAGAGCAGTTCTTC. It codes for CATSLGVAPKEQFF.

The chain has TRBV27 and TRBJ2-3, with TRBD2 as a possible D gene (6 bases). Trimming stripped 5 bases from V and 7 bases from J, with 13 bases between. This CDR3 has 13 amino acids. CDR1 and CDR2 (germline): MNHEY, SMNVEV (reference sequence). The CDR3 reads CASSPDYAYTQYF. For the CDR3, the DNA is TGTGCCAGCAGTCCGGACTATGCTTATACGCAGTATTTT.

V gene TRBV2 combines with J gene TRBJ1-5; 7 bases line up with TRBD1. V lost 2 bases to trimming and J lost 7 bases; unmatched junction nucleotides: 5. The CDR3 is 14 amino acids. Germline-derived CDR1 and CDR2 are SNHLY and FYNNEI. The CDR3 reads CASSERQGGQPQHF. CDR3 nucleotide sequence: TGTGCCAGCAGTGAAAGACAGGGCGGCCAGCCCCAGCATTTT.

This clonotype was recorded a few times. The rearrangement links TRBV15 to TRBJ1-4, with TRBD1 as a possible D gene (5 bases). Germline V gives CDR1 LNHNV, CDR2 YYDKDF (reference sequence). V lost 6 bases to trimming and J lost 7 bases, with 18 bases between them. The CDR3 runs 15 residues. CDR3 protein: CATRGEGTAPEKLFF. CDR3 coding DNA: TGTGCCACCAGGGGTGAGGGGACCGCTCCTGAAAAACTGTTTTTT.

This clonotype came up a few times. This chain joins TRBV4-2 and TRBJ2-7; 9 bases agree with TRBD1. The CDR3 runs 14 residues. Germline V gives CDR1 LGHNA, CDR2 YNFKEQ. Trimming removed 4 bases from V and 3 bases from J; junction bases left unmatched: 4. This CDR3 reads CASSPGQGHYEQYF. The DNA of the CDR3 is TGTGCCAGCAGCCCGGGACAGGGACACTACGAGCAGTACTTC.

The chain recombines TRBV11-1 with TRBJ2-5; possible D gene TRBD2, 5 bases. V was shortened by 5 bases and J by 7 bases, with 8 bases between the two germline ends. The CDR3 covers 11 residues. In germline, CDR1 is SGHAT, CDR2 FQDESV (reference sequence). The CDR3 DNA sequence: TGTGCCAGCAGCCCGGCGGGGACCCAGTACTTC. Its translation is CASSPAGTQYF.

This chain joins TRBV5-8 and TRBJ1-2; D gene uncertain. V lost 5 bases to trimming and J lost 4 bases, with 12 bases between them. The CDR3 extends over 13 amino acids. Looked up from germline, CDR1 is SGHTS and CDR2 is YDEGEE. CDR3 in amino acids: CASRSDPIYGYTF. DNA for the CDR3: TGTGCCAGCAGGTCTGACCCGATCTATGGCTACACCTTC.

The V gene is TRBV2, the J gene TRBJ1-1; D remains ambiguous. This CDR3 contains 13 residues. Trimming cost V 6 bases and J 1 base, with 9 bases left between them. Germline lookup yields CDR1 SNHLY and CDR2 FYNNEI. The CDR3 DNA reads as TGTGCCAGCAGGCCGGGCCCGAACACTGAAGCTTTCTTT. Encoded protein: CASRPGPNTEAFF. Full variable domain (outside the CDR3, taken from reference TRBV2 and TRBJ1-1): EPEVTQTPSHQVTQMGQEVILRCVPISNHLYFYWYRQILGQKVEFLVSFYNNEISEKSEIFDDQFSVERPDGSNFTLKIRSTKLEDSAMYFCASRPGPNTEAFFGQGTRLTVV.

CDR3 region: CASSQGRSDTEAFF. The CDR3 region has the DNA TGCGCCAGCAGCCAAGGACGTAGTGACACTGAAGCTTTCTTT. V is TRBV4-3 and J is TRBJ1-1, with no clear D. Between the trimmed V and J ends, which lost 1 base and 3 bases, there was a span of 9 bases. Per germline, CDR1 LGHNA and CDR2 YSLEER. The CDR3 consists of 14 residues.

This clonotype was counted a few times. The chain uses TRBV7-9 and TRBJ1-1, with TRBD1 as a possible D gene (5 bases). The CDR3 loop spans 13 amino acids. Germline values: CDR1 SEHNR, CDR2 FQNEAQ (reference sequence). Between the trimmed V and J ends, which lost 4 bases and 8 bases, there was a span of 14 bases. CDR3 loop: CASSSYSSGEAFF. The CDR3 coding sequence is TGTGCCAGCAGCTCTTACTCCTCAGGGGAAGCTTTCTTT. The complete variable domain, with remaining parts taken from reference TRBV7-9 and TRBJ1-1, reads DTGVSQNPRHKITKRGQNVTFRCDPISEHNRLYWYRQTLGQGPEFLTYFQNEAQLEKSRLLSDRFSAERPKGSFSTLEIQRTEQGDSAMYLCASSSYSSGEAFFGQGTRLTVV.

The rearrangement joins TRBV12-3 or TRBV12-4 to TRBJ2-4; D ambiguous. The CDR3 runs to 13 residues. Trimming cost V 5 bases and J 0 bases, with 5 bases left between them. CDR3 sequence reads: CASSELAKNIQYF. CDR3 nucleotide sequence: TGTGCCAGCAGTGAATTAGCCAAAAACATTCAGTACTTC.